The TCR beta chain under discussion was sequenced for a study of blood T cell repertoires in COVID-19. Study in general: The cDNA or gDNA used as material had been derived from T cells, B-cell-depleted T cells, or PBMCs.

TCRdb's copy holds only in-frame clones and misses some; the assay was immunoSEQ multiplex PCR. Here the sample spans about 120,000 clones, roughly 90% being singletons. V was clipped by 5 bases and J by 1 base, with 8 bases between them. CDR3 length: 13 amino acids. Germline values: CDR1 WNHNN, CDR2 SYGVQD (reference sequence). Sequenced input: peripheral blood. The clonotype comes from a man aged 35-49 years with acute or convalescent COVID-19. The chain combines TRBV10-1 with TRBJ1-2; no clear D. As DNA, the CDR3 is TGCGCCAGCAGTCCCTCGGGTAACTATGGCTACACCTTC. Residues: CASSPSGNYGYTF.